These T cell receptor beta chains were read from a single sample in a study of blood T cell repertoires in COVID-19. Only in-frame clones appear in the TCRdb table, and some are missing; sequencing was by immunoSEQ multiplex PCR. Among roughly 500,000 clones listed, approximately 87% were seen once. Source material: PBMCs or T cells enriched from blood (not recorded which). The receptor source for this set is a woman between 40 and 55 years old who had recovered from COVID-19. Each CDR3 is given with its conserved first and last residue. The D gene is left open where the match is weak. Not all rows give a size; the values are once, few, many and, for expanded clones, a class.

>-|TRBV12-5|-|TRBJ2-5
CASGSLARETQYF
TGTGCTAGTGGTTCTTTAGCGCGCGAGACCCAGTACTTC
>TRBD1|TRBV4-1|-|TRBJ2-7
CASSQGGTGYLYEQYF
TGCGCCAGCAGCCAAGGGGGGACAGGGTACCTTTACGAGCAGTACTTC
>TRBD1|TRBV15|-|TRBJ1-2
CATSRDLAGGAYGYTF
TGTGCCACCAGCAGAGATCTGGCAGGGGGCGCATATGGCTACACCTTC
>TRBD1|TRBV29-1|-|TRBJ2-1
CSVGRDSNNEQFF
TGCAGCGTAGGCCGGGACAGCAACAATGAGCAGTTCTTC
>TRBD1|TRBV6-2/TRBV6-3|few|TRBJ2-3
CASSGSTGKRTDTQYF
TGTGCCAGCAGTGGGTCGACAGGGAAAAGGACAGATACGCAGTATTTT
>TRBD2|TRBV10-1|-|TRBJ2-7
CASSEGSGGNYEQYF
TGCGCCAGCAGTGAGGGTAGCGGGGGGAACTACGAGCAGTACTTC
>-|TRBV6-5|-|TRBJ2-7
CASSYSSGQTSYEQYF
TGTGCCAGCAGTTACTCTTCGGGCCAAACTAGTTACGAGCAGTACTTC
>TRBD1|TRBV28|-|TRBJ1-3
CASSTPGGSGNTIYF
TGTGCCAGCAGTACCCCAGGGGGCTCTGGAAACACCATATATTTT
>-|TRBV9|-|TRBJ2-1
CASTGASSYNEQFF
TGTGCCAGCACTGGGGCTAGCTCCTACAATGAGCAGTTCTTC
>-|TRBV5-1|-|TRBJ2-5
CASSTRLGQETQYF
TGCGCCAGCAGCACCAGACTAGGCCAAGAGACCCAGTACTTC
>-|TRBV7-2|-|TRBJ1-1
CASSYDRNTEAFF
TGTGCCAGCAGCTACGACAGGAACACTGAAGCTTTCTTT
>-|TRBV6-4|-|TRBJ2-5
CASSRTDQETQYF
TGTGCCAGCAGCCGGACTGACCAAGAGACCCAGTACTTC
>TRBD1|TRBV5-1|once|TRBJ1-2
CASRAGLGQENYGYTF
TGCGCCAGCAGGGCGGGATTGGGACAGGAAAACTATGGCTACACCTTC
>TRBD1|TRBV10-3|-|TRBJ1-1
CAISGAGTGNTEAFF
TGTGCCATCAGTGGGGCCGGGACAGGGAACACTGAAGCTTTCTTT
>TRBD1|TRBV6-5|-|TRBJ1-5
CASQRQGGRFQPQHF
TGTGCCAGCCAAAGACAGGGGGGACGTTTTCAGCCCCAGCATTTT
>TRBD1|TRBV19|-|TRBJ2-3
CASGQGRTDTQYF
TGTGCCAGTGGACAGGGGCGCACAGATACGCAGTATTTT
>TRBD1|TRBV19|-|TRBJ1-4
CASTSPGQGNEKLFF
TGTGCCAGTACCTCACCGGGACAGGGGAATGAAAAACTGTTTTTT
>-|TRBV23-1|-|TRBJ2-3
CASSPHGDSGTDTQYF
TGCGCCAGCAGTCCCCACGGGGATAGCGGCACAGATACGCAGTATTTT
>-|TRBV24-1|-|TRBJ2-7
CARNRVPNEQYF
TGTGCCAGAAACAGGGTTCCGAACGAGCAGTACTTC
>-|TRBV3-1/TRBV3-2|-|TRBJ2-3
CASSQDVLDTQYF
TGTGCCAGCAGCCAAGATGTACTCGATACGCAGTATTTT
>TRBD1|TRBV11-2|-|TRBJ2-5
CASSQFNRGWEETQYF
TGTGCCAGCAGCCAATTTAACAGGGGCTGGGAAGAGACCCAGTACTTC
>-|TRBV7-2|-|TRBJ2-3
CASSPTSTDTQYF
TGTGCCAGCAGTCCTACGAGCACAGATACGCAGTATTTT
>TRBD2|TRBV5-8|few|TRBJ2-5
CASSLGLAGFSSETQYF
TGTGCCAGCAGCTTGGGACTAGCGGGATTTTCTTCTGAGACCCAGTACTTC
>TRBD1|TRBV24-1|-|TRBJ1-4
CATSDLKTGPNEKLFF
TGTGCCACCAGTGATTTGAAGACAGGGCCAAATGAAAAACTGTTTTTT
>-|TRBV15|once|TRBJ2-3
CATSGPSSGETTDTQYF
TGTGCCACCAGCGGACCCTCGAGCGGTGAAACGACGGATACGCAGTATTTT
>-|TRBV20-1|-|TRBJ1-1
CSARTQGLAFF
TGCAGTGCTAGGACGCAGGGTTTAGCTTTCTTT
>-|TRBV6-2/TRBV6-3|-|TRBJ1-1
CASSYSRTESGTEAFF
TGTGCCAGCAGTTACTCGAGGACAGAGTCCGGCACTGAAGCTTTCTTT
>TRBD1|TRBV27|-|TRBJ1-2
CASSLGDRMNYGYTF
TGTGCCAGCAGTTTAGGGGACAGGATGAACTATGGCTACACCTTC
>TRBD1|TRBV7-6|few|TRBJ2-7
CASSALTGGSTAEQYF
TGTGCCAGCAGCGCCCTAACAGGGGGCTCCACGGCCGAGCAGTACTTC
>TRBD1|TRBV4-3|-|TRBJ2-1
CASSLMDREYNEQFF
TGCGCCAGCAGCCTAATGGACAGGGAATACAATGAGCAGTTCTTC
>TRBD2|TRBV4-3|few|TRBJ2-1
CASSQDGTSVENEQFF
TGCGCCAGCAGCCAAGATGGGACTAGCGTAGAAAATGAGCAGTTCTTC
>-|TRBV27|-|TRBJ1-1
CASSLTLSTEAFF
TGTGCCAGCAGTTTAACCCTGAGCACTGAAGCTTTCTTT
>TRBD2|TRBV13|-|TRBJ2-1
CASSLSTSGYNEQFF
TGTGCCAGCAGCTTATCGACTAGCGGGTACAATGAGCAGTTCTTC